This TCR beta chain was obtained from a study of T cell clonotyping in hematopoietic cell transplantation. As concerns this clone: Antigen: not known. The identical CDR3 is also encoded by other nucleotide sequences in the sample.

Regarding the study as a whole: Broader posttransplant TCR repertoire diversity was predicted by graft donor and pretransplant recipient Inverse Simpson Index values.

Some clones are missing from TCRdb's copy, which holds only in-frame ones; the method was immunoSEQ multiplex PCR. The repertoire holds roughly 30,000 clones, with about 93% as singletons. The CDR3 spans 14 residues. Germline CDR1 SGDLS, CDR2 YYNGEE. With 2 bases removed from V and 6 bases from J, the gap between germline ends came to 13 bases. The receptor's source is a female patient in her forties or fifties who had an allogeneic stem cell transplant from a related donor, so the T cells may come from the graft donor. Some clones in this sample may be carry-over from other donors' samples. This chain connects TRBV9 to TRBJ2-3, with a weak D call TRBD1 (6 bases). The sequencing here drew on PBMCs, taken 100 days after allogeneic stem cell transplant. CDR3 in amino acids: CASSVDRLEDTQYF. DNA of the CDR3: TGTGCCAGCAGCGTGGACAGACTGGAGGATACGCAGTATTTT.